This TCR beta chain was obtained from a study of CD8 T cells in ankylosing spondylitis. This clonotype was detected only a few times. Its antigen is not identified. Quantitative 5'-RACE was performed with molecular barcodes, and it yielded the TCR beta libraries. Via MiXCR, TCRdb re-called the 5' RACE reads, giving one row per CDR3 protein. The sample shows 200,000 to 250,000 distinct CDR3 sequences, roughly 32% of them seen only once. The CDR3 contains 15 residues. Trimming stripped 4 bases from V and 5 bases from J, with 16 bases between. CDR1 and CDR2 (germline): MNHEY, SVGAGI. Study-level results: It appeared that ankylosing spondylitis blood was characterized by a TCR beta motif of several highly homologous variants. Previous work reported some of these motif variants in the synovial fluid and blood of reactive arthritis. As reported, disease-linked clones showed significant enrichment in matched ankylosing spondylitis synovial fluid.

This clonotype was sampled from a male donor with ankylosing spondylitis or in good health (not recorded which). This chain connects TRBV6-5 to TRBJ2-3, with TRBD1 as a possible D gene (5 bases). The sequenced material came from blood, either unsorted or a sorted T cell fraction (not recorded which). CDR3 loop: CASSSGMAVGDTQYF. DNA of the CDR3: TGTGCCAGCAGTTCAGGGATGGCCGTAGGAGATACGCAGTATTTT.